This paragraph reports one T cell receptor beta chain. The antigen remains unidentified. Measured with immunoSEQ multiplex PCR; TCRdb has only the in-frame clones, and not every one. The data show 65,000 to 95,000 clones, with about nine tenths seen just once and approximately 0.19% held by the top ten. This sample is part of a study of OX40 agonist ivuxolimab in advanced cancers. On the study more broadly: Patients got intravenous ivuxolimab at 0.01 to 10 mg/kg every 2 weeks. Partial response was recorded in three patients: one hepatocellular carcinoma and two cutaneous melanoma cases.

Points from the study as a whole: The average count of expanded clones was higher among CD8+ T cells than among CD4+. At 0.1 to 3.0 mg/kg, clonal expansion of CD4+ and CD8+ blood T cells had occurred by week 6.

Trimming cost V 6 bases and J 0 bases; bases outside gene matches: 4. The CDR3 covers 15 residues. Germline CDR1 and CDR2: SNHLY and FYNNEI. This clonotype originated in an adult with an advanced solid tumor such as melanoma, head and neck, liver or kidney cancer. Specimen: CD4+ or CD8+ T cells sorted from blood, collected in a trial of the OX40 agonist ivuxolimab. The V gene is TRBV2, the J gene TRBJ2-4; 8 positions match TRBD1. The CDR3 loop reads CASRQGARAKNIQYF. The CDR3 DNA sequence: TGTGCCAGCAGGCAGGGGGCTAGAGCCAAAAACATTCAGTACTTC.